One T cell receptor (beta chain) is described in this entry. What it binds is unknown. This sample stems from a study of long-term antiretroviral therapy in people with HIV. The assay used was immunoSEQ (version v3.0), run at survey level. Produced via immunoSEQ multiplex PCR; TCRdb's table is partial and in-frame only. The data show 25,000 or so clones, with roughly 78% seen just once and about 10% held by the top ten. Points from the study as a whole: CDR3 length ranges were narrower in HIV repertoires than in controls.

Every participant gave one or more pre-ART and two or more post-ART PBMC samples. Germline-derived CDR1 and CDR2 are MNHEY and SVGAGI. The CDR3 totals 11 residues. J lost 7 bases, V lost 10 bases, and 7 bases had no gene match. The specimen was unsorted PBMCs, collected 1.5 years before starting antiretroviral therapy. The V gene is TRBV6-5, the J gene TRBJ2-7; 7 bases fit TRBD1. The clonotype was recovered from a man aged 18 to 30 with HIV. Here the CDR3 reads CATWTGLEQYF. CDR3 bases: TGTGCCACCTGGACAGGTTTGGAGCAGTACTTC.